Shown below are 14 T cell receptor beta chains from a single sample sequenced in a study of radiotherapy plus CTLA-4 blockade in lung cancer. Here immunoSEQ multiplex PCR was the method, and the copy in TCRdb shows in-frame clones only, minus some. The sample lists tens of thousands of clones, roughly 81% seen once, with 25% to 35% in the top ten. This material consisted of peripheral blood, taken from a patient treated with radiotherapy plus ipilimumab. Receptors were obtained from a human donor with non-small cell lung cancer whose response to radiotherapy plus ipilimumab could not be evaluated.

The chain couples TRBV27 to TRBJ2-7, with TRBD2 matching 9 bases. The CDR3 extends over 15 amino acids. V lost 1 base to trimming and J lost 6 bases; unmatched junction nucleotides: 7. Per the germline V gene, CDR1 is MNHEY and CDR2 is SMNVEV (reference sequence). Here the CDR3 reads CASSLYRAGGGEQYF. The CDR3 DNA follows: TGTGCCAGCAGTTTATATCGGGCGGGAGGGGGCGAGCAGTACTTC.

V is TRBV2 and J is TRBJ2-2, with 9 bases fitting TRBD2. Germline CDR1 and CDR2: SNHLY and FYNNEI. This CDR3 comprises 15 residues. V gave up 2 bases and J gave up 7 bases; unmatched junction bases: 5. The CDR3 DNA sequence: TGTGCCAGCAGTGAAAGGGCTAGCGGGGTCGGGGAGCTGTTTTTT. Encoded protein: CASSERASGVGELFF.

V gene TRBV28 combines with J gene TRBJ2-1; TRBD2 matches at 12 bases. CDR1 and CDR2 from the germline V gene are MDHEN and SYDVKM. The CDR3 totals 18 residues. V shed 0 bases, J shed 6 bases, and the junction held 9 bases outside the gene matches. CDR3 loop: CASSLWLAGGPGGNEQFF. The DNA of the CDR3 is TGTGCCAGCAGTTTATGGCTAGCGGGAGGGCCGGGGGGCAATGAGCAGTTCTTC.

This clone showed up just a few times. The chain couples TRBV9 to TRBJ1-2; 11 bases match TRBD1. This CDR3 spans 15 amino acids. V trimming: 4 bases; J trimming: 7 bases; junction bases outside the gene matches: 9. Germline V gene lookup returns CDR1 SGDLS and CDR2 YYNGEE. CDR3 bases: TGTGCCAGCAGCTCTCGCGGACAGGGGGCGGGTGGCTACACCTTC. It yields the protein CASSSRGQGAGGYTF.

This chain connects TRBV6-5 to TRBJ2-3, with a weak D call TRBD1 (5 bases). Germline V gene data show CDR1 as MNHEY and CDR2 as SVGAGI. This CDR3 has 12 residues. V was clipped by 6 bases and J by 5 bases, with 9 bases between them. CDR3 protein: CASSSGLDTQYF. The CDR3 region has the DNA TGTGCCAGCAGCTCAGGGCTAGATACGCAGTATTTT.

The chain couples TRBV30 to TRBJ1-1, with TRBD1 as a possible D gene (6 bases). Germline assignment: CDR1 GTSNPN and CDR2 SVGIG (reference sequence). The CDR3 runs 16 residues. Trimming took 2 bases from V and 6 from J, leaving 22 bases between them. CDR3 DNA sequence: TGTGCCTGGAGTTCTCCCATCGGGACACCCGGGCCTGAAGCTTTCTTT. Encoded protein: CAWSSPIGTPGPEAFF. The full variable domain, its missing parts supplied by reference TRBV30 and TRBJ1-1, is SQTIHQWPATLVQPVGSPLSLECTVEGTSNPNLYWYRQAAGRGLQLLFYSVGIGQISSEVPQNLSASRPQDRQFILSSKKLLLSDSGFYLCAWSSPIGTPGPEAFFGQGTRLTVV.

The chain recombines TRBV6-4 with TRBJ2-2, with 8 bases aligning to TRBD2. V lost 5 bases and J lost 1; bases outside the gene matches: 3. This CDR3 is 15 amino acids long. Looked up from germline, CDR1 is MRHNA and CDR2 is SNTAGT. CDR3 DNA: TGTGCCAGCAGTAGGACTAGCCTGAACACCGGGGAGCTGTTTTTT. Encoded protein: CASSRTSLNTGELFF.

The rearrangement links TRBV2 to TRBJ1-2; D might be TRBD1 (6 bases). The V gene lost 6 bases and the J gene lost 5 bases, with 19 bases spanning the gap. Germline-derived CDR1 and CDR2 are SNHLY and FYNNEI. The CDR3 spans 15 residues. CDR3 bases: TGTGCCAGCAGCGGACCTAGGGACAAGTTTTATGGCTACACCTTC. Translating gives CASSGPRDKFYGYTF. Full variable domain (rest looked up from reference TRBV2 and TRBJ1-2): EPEVTQTPSHQVTQMGQEVILRCVPISNHLYFYWYRQILGQKVEFLVSFYNNEISEKSEIFDDQFSVERPDGSNFTLKIRSTKLEDSAMYFCASSGPRDKFYGYTFGSGTRLTVV.

The chain uses TRBV2 and TRBJ2-7; the D gene is possibly TRBD1 (6 bases). Germline CDR1 SNHLY, CDR2 FYNNEI. The CDR3 length is 13 residues. With 5 bases removed from V and 7 bases from J, the gap between germline ends came to 15 bases. The CDR3 loop is CASSTPSGEEQYF. The CDR3 DNA is TGTGCCAGCAGTACCCCATCAGGGGAAGAGCAGTACTTC.

The genes are TRBV29-1 and TRBJ1-1; D perhaps matches TRBD1 (6 bases). Germline assignment: CDR1 SQVTM and CDR2 ANQGSEA. The CDR3 runs to 13 residues. The V end was cut by 4 bases, the J end by 2 bases, with 11 bases between. The DNA for the CDR3 is TGCAGCGTTGGCGCGACAGGCAACACTGAAGCTTTCTTT. Amino acid sequence: CSVGATGNTEAFF.

This chain joins TRBV6-5 and TRBJ2-3, with unresolved D. CDR3 size: 14 residues. Trimming took off 0 bases at V and 0 bases at J, with 4 bases between the two ends. CDR1 MNHEY and CDR2 SVGAGI come from the germline V gene. CDR3 residues: CASSYSQSTDTQYF. CDR3 sequence (DNA): TGTGCCAGCAGTTACTCCCAGAGCACAGATACGCAGTATTTT.

The chain recombines TRBV5-8 with TRBJ1-2; a possible D gene is TRBD1 (6 bases). The CDR3 contains 14 residues. Germline CDR1 is SGHTS and CDR2 is YDEGEE. Trimming stripped 1 base from V and 2 bases from J, with 9 bases between. Written as DNA, the CDR3 is TGTGCCAGCAGCTTGACAGGGTGGAACTATGGCTACACCTTC. It is translated as CASSLTGWNYGYTF.

The rearrangement joins TRBV15 to TRBJ2-1; 10 bases map to TRBD2. The CDR3 spans 16 residues. Trimming cost V 0 bases and J 8 bases; bases outside gene matches: 7. Germline V gene data show CDR1 as LNHNV and CDR2 as YYDKDF (reference sequence). The CDR3, as DNA: TGTGCCACCAGCAGAGATCCAGCGGGGGGGAGCGATGAGCAGTTCTTC. Its protein product is CATSRDPAGGSDEQFF. The full variable domain, its missing parts supplied by reference TRBV15 and TRBJ2-1, is DAMVIQNPRYQVTQFGKPVTLSCSQTLNHNVMYWYQQKSSQAPKLLFHYYDKDFNNEADTPDNFQSRRPNTSFCFLDIRSPGLGDTAMYLCATSRDPAGGSDEQFFGPGTRLTVL.

This rearrangement joins TRBV5-1 to TRBJ2-7; TRBD2 might be the D (6 bases). CDR3 size: 16 residues. V lost 5 bases to trimming and J lost 5 bases, with 23 bases between them. The germline V gene has CDR1 SGHRS and CDR2 YFSETQ. The CDR3 nucleotides read TGCGCCAGCAGTCTGGAGGGCGAAACAAGGACCCACGAGCAGTACTTC. Its translation: CASSLEGETRTHEQYF.